Below are 24 T cell receptor beta chains sequenced from a single sample in a study of cytomegalovirus exposure and HLA in healthy donors. In the PCR, 60 Vbeta and 13 Jbeta primers were used. Assay: immunoSEQ multiplex PCR; the TCRdb copy retains only in-frame clones and omits some. Of 110,000 or so clones in the sample, approximately 83% were seen once. Sequencing was carried out using PBMCs. The receptors originated from a young woman in good health and CMV-seronegative.

This chain links TRBV5-4 with TRBJ2-1; 7 bases line up with TRBD2. After removal of 0 bases from V and 4 bases from J, the junction contained 4 bases not matched to a gene. Germline V gives CDR1 SGHNT, CDR2 YYREEE (reference sequence). The CDR3 length is 15 residues. For the CDR3, the DNA is TGTGCCAGCAGCTTGGGCGGGAGAGGATACAATGAGCAGTTCTTC. Protein: CASSLGGRGYNEQFF.

V is TRBV5-1 and J is TRBJ2-5; TRBD2 agrees at 7 bases. Germline CDR1 and CDR2: SGHRS and YFSETQ. Trimming removed 9 bases from V and 2 bases from J; junction bases left unmatched: 13. The CDR3 consists of 15 residues. The CDR3 DNA follows: TGCGCCACCCCCCAAGGCGGGGGTAAGCAAGAGACCCAGTACTTC. It yields the protein CATPQGGGKQETQYF.

The V and J genes are TRBV29-1 and TRBJ2-2, with 8 bases fitting TRBD1. CDR3 size: 16 residues. Unmatched junction bases numbered 13, after V lost 7 bases and J lost 3 bases. Looked up from germline, CDR1 is SQVTM and CDR2 is ANQGSEA. The CDR3 DNA reads as TGCAGCGCTACAACTACACAGGGGGACTACACCGGGGAGCTGTTTTTT. It is translated as CSATTTQGDYTGELFF.

V and J are TRBV5-1 and TRBJ2-7; 9 bases are shared with TRBD2. With V trimmed by 2 bases and J by 5 bases, 11 bases remained unmatched. This CDR3 region has 16 residues. Germline V gene data show CDR1 as SGHRS and CDR2 as YFSETQ. Written as DNA, the CDR3 is TGCGCCAGCAGCTTCAAACTTTTAGCGGGAGTGGACGAGCAGTACTTC. Residues: CASSFKLLAGVDEQYF. The full variable domain, its missing parts supplied by reference TRBV5-1 and TRBJ2-7, is KAGVTQTPRYLIKTRGQQVTLSCSPISGHRSVSWYQQTPGQGLQFLFEYFSETQRNKGNFPGRFSGRQFSNSRSEMNVSTLELGDSALYLCASSFKLLAGVDEQYFGPGTRLTVT.

The rearrangement uses TRBV20-1 and TRBJ2-1; possible D gene TRBD2, 5 bases. Trimming stripped 6 bases from V and 3 bases from J, with 6 bases between. The germline gives CDR1 DFQATT, CDR2 SNEGSKA (reference sequence). CDR3 size: 11 residues. In DNA, the CDR3 is TGCAGTGCCGGGAACTACAATGAGCAGTTCTTC. Translated, it gives CSAGNYNEQFF.

This chain links TRBV6-1 with TRBJ2-1; D gene ambiguous. Trimming pared 9 bases from V and 4 bases from J, leaving 13 bases between. Germline V gives CDR1 MNHNS, CDR2 SASEGT. The CDR3 extends over 13 amino acids. CDR3 protein: CASGRIRYNEQFF. DNA of the CDR3: TGTGCCAGTGGCAGGATCCGATACAATGAGCAGTTCTTC.

As to this clone: The junction shows a germline mismatch at one end, possibly a read error. V gene TRBV4-3 combines with J gene TRBJ1-1, with a tentative D call TRBD1 (5 bases). Germline CDR1 reads LGHNA; CDR2 reads YSLEER. The CDR3 consists of 13 residues. The CDR3 sequence is CASSHLPGTAAFF. CDR3 nucleotide sequence: TGCGCCAGCAGCCACCTCCCAGGGACTGCAGCTTTCTTT.

The J gene is TRBJ2-7, the V gene TRBV7-2, with D uncertain. Germline-derived CDR1 and CDR2 are SGHTA and FQGNSA. The CDR3 extends over 16 amino acids. V was trimmed by 1 base and J by 6 bases, leaving 19 bases between them. DNA of the CDR3: TGTGCCAGCAGCTTAGACCAGTCCGGAGCCGGGTTCGAGCAGTACTTC. It translates to CASSLDQSGAGFEQYF.

The V gene is TRBV6-5, the J gene TRBJ1-2; D might be TRBD1 (5 bases). V was cut by 10 bases and J by 2 bases, with 14 bases left in between. Germline CDR1 and CDR2: MNHEY and SVGAGI. The length of the CDR3 is 13 residues. CDR3 sequence (DNA): TGTGCCACCAAGGACATGCTGAACTATGGCTACACCTTC. This sequence encodes CATKDMLNYGYTF.

The J gene is TRBJ2-7, the V gene TRBV2; TRBD2 is a possible D gene (6 bases). The CDR3 is made up of 11 amino acids. Trimming stripped 8 bases from V and 3 bases from J, with 8 bases between. Germline CDR1 SNHLY, CDR2 FYNNEI. Written as DNA, the CDR3 is TGTGCCAGCGTGGGGGGCTACGAGCAGTACTTC. This sequence encodes CASVGGYEQYF.

The rearrangement links TRBV28 to TRBJ2-7; TRBD1 matches 9 bases. Germline CDR1 is MDHEN and CDR2 is SYDVKM. Trimming took 3 bases from V and 2 from J; bases not matched to a gene: 8. The CDR3 extends over 16 amino acids. Here the CDR3 DNA reads TGTGCCAGCAGTTTCAGACCGGGACAGGGCCCCTACGAGCAGTACTTC. Encoded protein: CASSFRPGQGPYEQYF.

This rearrangement joins TRBV20-1 to TRBJ2-7; D perhaps matches TRBD2 (5 bases). Trimming cost V 3 bases and J 6 bases, with 9 bases left between them. The CDR3 runs 11 residues. From germline, CDR1 is DFQATT and CDR2 SNEGSKA (reference sequence). DNA of the CDR3: TGCAGTGCTAGCCCCGCGGGCGAGCAGTACTTC. As protein: CSASPAGEQYF.

V gene TRBV11-3 combines with J gene TRBJ2-7; D remains unclear. Germline V gene data show CDR1 as SGHNT and CDR2 as YENEEA. The CDR3 loop spans 13 amino acids. V was cut by 2 bases and J by 4 bases, with 9 bases left in between. The CDR3 DNA is TGTGCCAGCAGCTTAACAGCCTCTTACGAGCAGTACGTC. As protein: CASSLTASYEQYV.

Regarding this clone: The junction departs from the called germline gene at one end, perhaps through a read error. J is TRBJ2-1 and V is TRBV7-2; TRBD1 matches at 7 bases. The germline CDR1 and CDR2 sequences are SGHTA and FQGNSA. The CDR3 consists of 15 residues. The CDR3 reads CAGSSYRGSYNEQFF. For the CDR3, the DNA is TGTGCCGGCAGCTCGTACAGGGGATCCTACAATGAGCAGTTCTTC.

The V call is TRBV2, the J call TRBJ2-7; maybe TRBD2 (6 bases). The germline V and J ends were trimmed by 8 bases and 0 bases, with 11 bases remaining between them. CDR1 is SNHLY, CDR2 FYNNEI, per germline. The CDR3 length is 13 residues. The CDR3 nucleotides read TGTGCCAGCGGGGGACTTCTCTCCTACGAGCAGTACTTC. Protein: CASGGLLSYEQYF.

The chain combines TRBV19 with TRBJ2-7; TRBD2 matches 13 bases. Germline-derived CDR1 and CDR2 are LNHDA and SQIVND (reference sequence). The V and J ends lost 5 bases and 5 bases, in that order; junction bases with no gene match: 9. This CDR3 comprises 16 residues. The CDR3: CASSGGTSGDLNEQYF. The CDR3 region has the DNA TGTGCCAGTAGTGGGGGGACTAGCGGGGACCTAAACGAGCAGTACTTC.

This clone was counted only a few times. The chain links TRBV28 to TRBJ2-1, with a tentative D call TRBD1 (6 bases). The germline gives CDR1 MDHEN, CDR2 SYDVKM. The CDR3 is 12 amino acids. The ends were cut back, 2 bases at V and 12 bases at J, with 11 bases in the middle. The CDR3 coding sequence is TGTGCCAGCAGTTTACAGGGGTCGTGGCAGTTCTTC. Translation: CASSLQGSWQFF.

The chain uses TRBV5-5 and TRBJ2-7, with D perhaps matching TRBD2 (5 bases). The CDR3 runs 11 residues. V was cut by 0 bases and J by 7 bases, with 5 bases left in between. Germline assignment: CDR1 SGHKS and CDR2 YYEKEE (reference sequence). The CDR3 DNA reads as TGTGCCAGCAGCTTGGGGAGGGAGCAGTACTTC. This gives the protein CASSLGREQYF.

The CDR3 region is CSARIGDTQYF. CDR3 in DNA: TGCAGTGCTAGAATCGGGGATACGCAGTATTTT. V and J are TRBV20-1 and TRBJ2-3, with no clear D. The CDR3 sequence is 11 residues long. Trimming left V 2 bases short and J 6 bases short, with 6 bases between. CDR1 DFQATT and CDR2 SNEGSKA come from the germline V gene (reference sequence).

The chain joins TRBV6-1 to TRBJ2-1, with D perhaps TRBD2 (5 bases). The CDR3 consists of 16 residues. Germline CDR1 MNHNS, CDR2 SASEGT. V was shortened by 3 bases and J by 1 base, with 13 bases between the two germline ends. The CDR3 nucleotides are TGTGCCAGCAGTGATCTAGCAGGTCGGTCCTACAATGAGCAGTTCTTC. Its protein product is CASSDLAGRSYNEQFF.

This chain links TRBV29-1 with TRBJ1-4, with D maybe TRBD1 (5 bases). Germline V gene lookup returns CDR1 SQVTM and CDR2 ANQGSEA. The CDR3 contains 11 residues. V was shortened by 7 bases and J by 7 bases, with 10 bases between the two germline ends. For the CDR3, the DNA is TGCAGCGCAGGGAGGGGTGAAAAACTGTTTTTT. It is translated as CSAGRGEKLFF.

This clone has a single count. The chain uses TRBV5-1 and TRBJ2-7; 14 bases match TRBD2. CDR3 length equals 17 residues. J gave up 3 bases and V 4 bases, and 9 bases lay outside the gene matches. Germline CDR1 reads SGHRS; CDR2 reads YFSETQ. Here the CDR3 reads CASSPGLAGEGFYEQYF. CDR3 DNA sequence: TGCGCCAGCAGCCCGGGACTAGCGGGAGAAGGGTTCTACGAGCAGTACTTC.

The rearrangement uses TRBV11-2 and TRBJ2-1; D is ambiguous. Germline CDR1 and CDR2: SGHAT and FQNNGV. CDR3 size: 12 residues. Trimming took 2 bases from V and 3 from J, leaving 2 bases between them. The CDR3 bases are TGTGCCAGCAGCTTACGCTACAATGAGCAGTTCTTC. The encoded protein is CASSLRYNEQFF. The whole variable domain, remainder taken from reference TRBV11-2 and TRBJ2-1, is EAGVAQSPRYKIIEKRQSVAFWCNPISGHATLYWYQQILGQGPKLLIQFQNNGVVDDSQLPKDRFSAERLKGVDSTLKIQPAKLEDSAVYLCASSLRYNEQFFGPGTRLTVL.

This sequence joins TRBV28 and TRBJ1-2; D is possibly TRBD1 (6 bases). Deletions cut 7 bases from V and 4 bases from J, with 16 bases between. The germline gives CDR1 MDHEN, CDR2 SYDVKM. This CDR3 is 14 amino acids long. In DNA form, the CDR3 reads TGTGCCAGCACCTTGGGGGGGCGCGGCTATGGCTACACCTTC. Protein: CASTLGGRGYGYTF.